The clone carrying this T cell receptor beta chain was seen a single time. The sample belongs to a study of response to subunit inactivated influenza vaccine. TCRdb fed the RT-PCR reads into MiXCR, producing one record per CDR3 protein. The sample holds approximately 680,000 distinct CDR3 sequences, 15% to 17% seen once. The V end lost 2 bases, the J end lost 4 bases, and 10 bases lay between the germline ends. This CDR3 is built from 14 residues. The source was PBMCs from blood, collected about 13 days after vaccination. The chain recombines TRBV12-3 or TRBV12-4 with TRBJ2-3; D uncertain. The source of this sequence is a man aged 50-60 years who received an inactivated influenza vaccine. Written as DNA, the CDR3 is TGTGCCAGCAGTTTAAGTTCGAGCGCAGATACGCAGTATTTT. This encodes CASSLSSSADTQYF.